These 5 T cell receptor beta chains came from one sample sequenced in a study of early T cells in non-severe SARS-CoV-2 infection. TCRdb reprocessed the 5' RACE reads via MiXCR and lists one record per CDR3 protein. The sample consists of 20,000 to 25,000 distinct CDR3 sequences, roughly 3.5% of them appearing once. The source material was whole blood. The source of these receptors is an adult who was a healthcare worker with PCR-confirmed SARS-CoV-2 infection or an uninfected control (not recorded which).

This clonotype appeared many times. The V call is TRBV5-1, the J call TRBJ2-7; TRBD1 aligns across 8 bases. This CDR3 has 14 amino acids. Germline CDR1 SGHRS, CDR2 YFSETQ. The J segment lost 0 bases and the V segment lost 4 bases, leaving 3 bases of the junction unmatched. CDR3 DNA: TGCGCCAGCAGCCTGACAGGGGACTCCTACGAGCAGTACTTC. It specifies CASSLTGDSYEQYF.

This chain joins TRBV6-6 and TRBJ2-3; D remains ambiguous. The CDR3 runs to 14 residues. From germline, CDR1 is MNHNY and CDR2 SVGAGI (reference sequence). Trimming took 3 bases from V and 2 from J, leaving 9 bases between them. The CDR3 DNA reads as TGTGCCAGCAGTTATCTCACCGCCACAGATACGCAGTATTTT. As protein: CASSYLTATDTQYF.

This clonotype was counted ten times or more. The CDR3 DNA sequence: TGTGCCACCAGCAGAGATTATGGGTTCCAGGCTGAAGCTTTCTTT. Its translation is CATSRDYGFQAEAFF. The V call is TRBV15, the J call TRBJ1-1; the D is unclear. V was trimmed by 0 bases and J by 6 bases, leaving 14 bases between them. CDR3 length: 15 amino acids. The germline CDR1 and CDR2 sequences are LNHNV and YYDKDF (reference sequence).

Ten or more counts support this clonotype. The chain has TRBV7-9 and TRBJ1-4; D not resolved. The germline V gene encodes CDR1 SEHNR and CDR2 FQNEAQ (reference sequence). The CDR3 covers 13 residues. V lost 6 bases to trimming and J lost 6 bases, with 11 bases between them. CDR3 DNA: TGTGCCAGCAGGGCCTCTGTTCATGAAAAACTGTTTTTT. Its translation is CASRASVHEKLFF.

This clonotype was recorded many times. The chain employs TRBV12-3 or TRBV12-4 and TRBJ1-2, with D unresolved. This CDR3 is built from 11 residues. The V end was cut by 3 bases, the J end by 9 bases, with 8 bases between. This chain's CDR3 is CASSLTDRYTF. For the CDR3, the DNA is TGTGCCAGCAGTTTGACGGACCGCTACACCTTC.